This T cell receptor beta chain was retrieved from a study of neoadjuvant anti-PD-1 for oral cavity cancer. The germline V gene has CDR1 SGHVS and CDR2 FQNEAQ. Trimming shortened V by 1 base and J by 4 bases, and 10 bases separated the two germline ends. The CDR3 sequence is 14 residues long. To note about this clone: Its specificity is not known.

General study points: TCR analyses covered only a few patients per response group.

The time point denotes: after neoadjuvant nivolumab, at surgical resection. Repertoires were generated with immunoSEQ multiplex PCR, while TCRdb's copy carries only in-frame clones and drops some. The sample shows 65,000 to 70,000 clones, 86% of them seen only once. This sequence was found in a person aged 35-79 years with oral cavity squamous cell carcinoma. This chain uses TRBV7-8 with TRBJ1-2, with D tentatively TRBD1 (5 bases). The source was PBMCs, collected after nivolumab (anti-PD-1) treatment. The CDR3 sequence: CASSLGRAGYGYTF. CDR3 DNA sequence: TGTGCCAGCAGCTTAGGCAGGGCGGGCTATGGCTACACCTTC.